The entry below describes one T cell receptor (beta chain). The antigen remains undetermined. This entry belongs to a study of cytomegalovirus exposure and HLA in healthy donors. Germline lookup yields CDR1 KGHSH and CDR2 LQKENI. The V and J ends lost 4 bases and 1 base respectively, with 11 bases between them. The CDR3 sequence is 14 residues long. Study outcomes and limitations: Using a false discovery rate of 0.05, a later analysis showed that about 16,000 TCR beta sequences were associated with HLA alleles.

PCR was performed using 60 Vbeta and 13 Jbeta primers. Generated by immunoSEQ multiplex PCR, the TCRdb table keeps only in-frame clones and is missing some. The table records 140,000 or so clones, 60% to 80% of them present only once. This TCR came from a woman aged 25 to 39 in good health and CMV-seronegative. The specimen sequenced was PBMCs. This chain joins TRBV18 and TRBJ2-7; TRBD2 might be the D (6 bases). CDR3 DNA: TGTGCCAGCTCACTTCCCGGGAGATCCTACGAGCAGTACTTC. Its protein is CASSLPGRSYEQYF. The full variable domain, with the rest looked up from reference TRBV18 and TRBJ2-7, is NAGVMQNPRHLVRRRGQEARLRCSPMKGHSHVYWYRQLPEEGLKFMVYLQKENIIDESGMPKERFSAEFPKEGPSILRIQQVVRGDSAAYFCASSLPGRSYEQYFGPGTRLTVT.